The clone carrying this TCR beta chain has only a few counts. Its cognate antigen is unknown. The source of the sample is a study of T-cell reconstitution after alpha-beta-depleted transplantation in children. The study's findings and limits: T-cell counts and diversity at one year post-transplant came mainly from newly produced T cells. Some patients' high day-60 TCRbeta diversity was attributed to recipient cells surviving conditioning. After transplant, at about two months, alpha-beta T cells were reportedly derived from several hundred expanded graft clones.

The TCRbeta library was prepared with unique molecular identifiers. TCRdb reprocessed the PCR reads via MiXCR and lists one record per CDR3 protein. This table has about 580,000 distinct CDR3 sequences, 20% to 30% appearing once. V was cut by 3 bases and J by 5 bases, with 16 bases left in between. There are 15 residues in the CDR3. CDR1 and CDR2 from the germline V gene are LNHNV and YYDKDF (reference sequence). The sequencing here drew on PBMCs, taken before TCRalphabeta/CD19-depleted stem cell transplant. This TCR was recovered from a boy less than two years old with Wiskott-Aldrich syndrome, due to receive a stem cell transplant. V is TRBV15 and J is TRBJ1-1; D unclear. The CDR3 nucleotides read TGTGCCACCAGCAGGCACCAAATCACGGGGACTGAAGCTTTCTTT. Translating gives CATSRHQITGTEAFF.